This T cell receptor (beta chain) was sequenced for a study of T cells in localized non-small cell lung cancer (dated by TCRdb to the early 2020s). Turning to the overall study: The study examined T cell repertoires in 200 to 250 patients with early-stage NSCLC and compared tumors with uninvolved tumor-adjacent lungs. All 240 or so NSCLC patients in the cohort were treatment-naive and had localized lung tumors that were resected. The mean age of the NSCLC patients was roughly 70 years, with 120 to 150 men and 95 to 110 women. The paper as a whole reports these results and caveats: Uninvolved tumor-adjacent lung showed the highest T cell clonality, higher than tumor, which suggests more focused antigenic responses in the adjacent lung. A median of roughly 50 of the top 100 tumor clones turned up in the paired uninvolved adjacent lung, and 25 to 30 of those clones also ranked among the top 100 of that same adjacent lung. Because the study design was exploratory, TCR variables were selected using unadjusted p-values without false-discovery rate correction. Higher T cell density in blood was associated with longer overall survival, whereas higher clonality in adjacent lung was associated with shorter survival. Because multi-region tumor sequencing was not done, intratumor heterogeneity could not be ruled out.

At diagnosis, peripheral blood, uninvolved tumor-adjacent lung and tumor were collected and stored as a combination of fresh-frozen and FFPE material. The CDR3, from cysteine to phenylalanine, totals 14 residues. Only the CDR3 part of the read is kept: 42 bases, read in frame from the first base. V is pruned by 0 bases and J by 4 bases, leaving 2 bases of the junction without a gene match. Via the germline V gene, CDR1 is SGHRS and CDR2 YFSETQ. The immunoSEQ Assay was used to sequence TCR beta CDR3 regions from DNA. In the original analysis: To compute T cell density, TCR beta template counts were normalized to usable DNA, which was estimated by amplifying housekeeping genes. Using the preseqR package, richness was estimated by extrapolating to 120,000 templates for tissue samples and 400,000 templates for PBMC samples. Clonality was defined as one minus Pielou's evenness. Tissue-enriched TCRs were identified by differential abundance testing using productive amino-acid clonotypes, minimum total count 5 and alpha 0.1. Repertoire overlap between compartments was quantified with the Jaccard Index and Morisita Overlap Index. GLIPH grouped TCR beta CDR3s together with public tetramer-defined viral CDR3s, and a viral motif had to include at least three viral sequences and show V-gene enrichment. The table comes from immuneACCESS by way of TCRdb, which keeps in-frame sequences with V and J called. Part of the clones is missing from these tables; in studies checked, under half for an unresolved V gene and the rest for unknown reasons. V and J calls and clone size come straight from that table; D and trimming were deduced from the DNA. The sample table records about 2,500 clones; 22% of these occur just once. About 8.4% of the sample lies in the top ten.

In the case of this clone: Its antigen specificity is not known. No base qualities exist here, and no much larger clone lies one base off it.

The TCR was taken from a male donor aged 60 or over with stage III squamous cell lung carcinoma. The chain is made from TRBV5-1 and TRBJ2-5, with 8 central nucleotides matching TRBD1. Material: lung tumor tissue, obtained before any cancer treatment. CDR3 region: CASSLGTGGETQYF. The nucleotide sequence reads TGCGCCAGCAGCTTGGGTACAGGGGGAGAGACCCAGTACTTC.